These 4 T cell receptor beta chains share one sample of origin, sequenced in a study of blood T cell repertoires in COVID-19. Sequencing was performed with immunoSEQ multiplex PCR; in TCRdb, only in-frame clones are kept and a portion is missing. The repertoire includes about 87,000 clones, approximately 71% of them detected once, and about 4.2% sits in the top ten. The specimen sequenced was peripheral blood. These receptors originate from a woman aged 45-60 years with acute or convalescent COVID-19.

The chain couples TRBV5-1 to TRBJ1-5; no clear D gene. CDR1 SGHRS and CDR2 YFSETQ come from the germline V gene. V was pared by 0 bases and J by 0 bases, with 7 bases between. This CDR3 has 15 residues. As DNA, the CDR3 is TGCGCCAGCAGCTTGGACGGTACTAGCAATCAGCCCCAGCATTTT. This translates into CASSLDGTSNQPQHF.

The chain combines TRBV7-2 with TRBJ1-1, with D uncertain. This CDR3 is built from 16 residues. Germline CDR1 reads SGHTA; CDR2 reads FQGNSA. Deletions cut 2 bases from V and 10 bases from J, with 23 bases between. CDR3 sequence: CASSLSAGSIARGAFF. CDR3 nucleotide sequence: TGTGCCAGCAGCTTAAGCGCCGGGTCGATCGCCCGGGGAGCTTTCTTT.

DNA of the CDR3: TGTGCCAGCAGCGTAGCTCAAAAGATCAGGGCTCCCTATGGCTACACCTTC. The encoded protein is CASSVAQKIRAPYGYTF. The V gene is TRBV5-4, the J gene TRBJ1-2; tentative D call: TRBD1 (5 bases). CDR1 SGHNT and CDR2 YYREEE come from the germline V gene (reference sequence). The CDR3 consists of 17 residues. Trimming cost V 4 bases and J 4 bases, with 23 bases left between them.

The chain has TRBV6-6 and TRBJ1-4, with D possibly matching TRBD1 (5 bases). CDR1 MNHNY and CDR2 SVGAGI come from the germline V gene (reference sequence). The CDR3 runs to 15 residues. V was clipped by 1 base and J by 4 bases, with 10 bases between them. The chain's CDR3 is CASSYYSGFNEKLFF. The CDR3 nucleotides are TGTGCCAGCAGTTACTATTCAGGGTTTAATGAAAAACTGTTTTTT.